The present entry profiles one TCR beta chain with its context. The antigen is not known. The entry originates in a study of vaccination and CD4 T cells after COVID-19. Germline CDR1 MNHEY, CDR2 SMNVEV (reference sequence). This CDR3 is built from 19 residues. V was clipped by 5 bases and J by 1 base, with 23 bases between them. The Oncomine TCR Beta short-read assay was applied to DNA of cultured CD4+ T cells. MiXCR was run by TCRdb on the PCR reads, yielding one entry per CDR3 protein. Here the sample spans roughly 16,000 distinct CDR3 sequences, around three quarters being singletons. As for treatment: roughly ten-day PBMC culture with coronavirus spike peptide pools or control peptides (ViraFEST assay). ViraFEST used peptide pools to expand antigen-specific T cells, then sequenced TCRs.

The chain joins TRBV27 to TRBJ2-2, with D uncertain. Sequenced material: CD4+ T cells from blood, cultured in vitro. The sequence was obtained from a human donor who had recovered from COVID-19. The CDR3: CASSELDRLRIGNTGELFF. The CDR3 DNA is TGTGCCAGCAGTGAACTGGACCGATTAAGAATCGGGAACACCGGGGAGCTGTTTTTT.